The 9 T cell receptor beta chains below were found in one sample sequenced in a study of blood T cell repertoires in COVID-19. Sequencing was performed with immunoSEQ multiplex PCR; in TCRdb, only in-frame clones are kept and a portion is missing. Of roughly 110,000 clones in the sample, under 85% were seen once. Sequencing was carried out using peripheral blood. These receptors were collected from a woman between 55 and 75 years old with acute or convalescent COVID-19.

The chain links TRBV7-3 to TRBJ2-1; D might be TRBD2 (6 bases). Per the germline V gene, CDR1 is SGHTA and CDR2 is FQGTGA. Trimming left V 5 bases short and J 7 bases short, with 18 bases between. The CDR3 runs to 15 residues. The CDR3 DNA follows: TGTGCCAGCAGCCGGCAATCCGGGACTTGGAATGAGCAGTTCTTC. Amino acid sequence: CASSRQSGTWNEQFF.

This sequence joins TRBV5-4 and TRBJ2-7; 10 nucleotides line up with TRBD1. Germline V gene lookup returns CDR1 SGHNT and CDR2 YYREEE (reference sequence). Trimming removed 5 bases from V and 3 bases from J; junction bases left unmatched: 5. The CDR3 spans 14 residues. The CDR3 protein is CASSSGTGDYEQYF. DNA of the CDR3: TGTGCCAGCAGTTCCGGGACAGGGGACTACGAGCAGTACTTC.

The gene calls are TRBV19 and TRBJ2-3, with 9 bases identical to TRBD1. This CDR3 has 17 amino acids. CDR1 is LNHDA, CDR2 SQIVND, per germline (reference sequence). The V gene end was trimmed by 5 bases and the J gene end by 2 bases; junction bases not matched to a gene: 11. CDR3 residues: CASSYDRGVSITDTQYF. CDR3 DNA sequence: TGTGCCAGTAGTTATGACAGGGGGGTCTCTATCACAGATACGCAGTATTTT.

The chain links TRBV6-1 to TRBJ1-3, with D unresolved. Germline V gene data show CDR1 as MNHNS and CDR2 as SASEGT. CDR3 length equals 14 residues. The germline V and J ends were trimmed by 3 bases and 1 base, with 7 bases remaining between them. The CDR3 DNA follows: TGTGCCAGCAGTGACCCACTATCTGGAAACACCATATATTTT. Its translation is CASSDPLSGNTIYF.

The rearrangement uses TRBV7-2 and TRBJ1-5; 9 positions match TRBD1. The germline gives CDR1 SGHTA, CDR2 FQGNSA. The CDR3 loop spans 15 amino acids. V dropped 5 bases and J dropped 4; count of bases not matched to a gene: 6. This chain's CDR3 is CASSPGTGRNQPQHF. The CDR3 nucleotides read TGTGCCAGCAGCCCGGGGACAGGGCGTAATCAGCCCCAGCATTTT.

The J gene is TRBJ1-1, the V gene TRBV15, with D uncertain. This CDR3 is 13 amino acids long. The V and J ends lost 0 bases and 2 bases respectively, with 4 bases between them. Germline values: CDR1 LNHNV, CDR2 YYDKDF (reference sequence). The DNA of the CDR3 is TGTGCCACCAGCAGAGATTATAACACTGAAGCTTTCTTT. Encoded protein: CATSRDYNTEAFF. The full variable domain, in which reference TRBV15 and TRBJ1-1 provide the parts outside the CDR3, is DAMVIQNPRYQVTQFGKPVTLSCSQTLNHNVMYWYQQKSSQAPKLLFHYYDKDFNNEADTPDNFQSRRPNTSFCFLDIRSPGLGDTAMYLCATSRDYNTEAFFGQGTRLTVV.

The chain links TRBV3-1 (or the pseudogene TRBV3-2) to TRBJ1-1; 12 bases match TRBD1. Germline assignment: CDR1 LGHDT and CDR2 YNNKEL (reference sequence). The CDR3 is made up of 16 amino acids. Trimming removed 4 bases from V and 5 bases from J; junction bases left unmatched: 8. CDR3 sequence (DNA): TGTGCCAGCAGCCCCGGGACAGGGGGCGCGAGAACTGAAGCTTTCTTT. It yields the protein CASSPGTGGARTEAFF.

The V gene is TRBV6-5, the J gene TRBJ1-2, with 9 nucleotides matching TRBD1. Trimming took 6 bases from V and 8 from J; bases not matched to a gene: 7. CDR1 is MNHEY, CDR2 SVGAGI, per germline. This CDR3 is built from 13 residues. The DNA of the CDR3 is TGTGCCAGCAGCTCGAACAGGGGGCGCGGCTACACCTTC. Its protein is CASSSNRGRGYTF.

The chain recombines TRBV11-3 with TRBJ1-1; D gene unclear. The CDR3 is 13 amino acids. Germline CDR1 and CDR2: SGHNT and YENEEA. The V and J ends lost 1 base and 3 bases respectively, with 6 bases between them. The CDR3 loop is CASSLVRDTEAFF. CDR3 in DNA: TGTGCCAGCAGCTTAGTCCGTGACACTGAAGCTTTCTTT.